This T cell receptor beta chain was sequenced in a study of blood T cell repertoires in COVID-19. The CDR3 has 13 amino acids. Germline CDR1 KGHSH, CDR2 LQKENI. V gave up 3 bases and J gave up 3 bases, with 8 bases separating them. Repertoires were generated with immunoSEQ multiplex PCR, while TCRdb's copy carries only in-frame clones and drops some. The data hold 40,000 to 60,000 clones, with 80% to 85% observed a single time. This clonotype was obtained from a man over 45 with acute or convalescent COVID-19. The rearrangement joins TRBV18 to TRBJ1-2, with unresolved D. Material: peripheral blood. For the CDR3, the DNA is TGTGCCAGCTCACCGGCGGAACACTATGGCTACACCTTC. Translation gives CASSPAEHYGYTF.